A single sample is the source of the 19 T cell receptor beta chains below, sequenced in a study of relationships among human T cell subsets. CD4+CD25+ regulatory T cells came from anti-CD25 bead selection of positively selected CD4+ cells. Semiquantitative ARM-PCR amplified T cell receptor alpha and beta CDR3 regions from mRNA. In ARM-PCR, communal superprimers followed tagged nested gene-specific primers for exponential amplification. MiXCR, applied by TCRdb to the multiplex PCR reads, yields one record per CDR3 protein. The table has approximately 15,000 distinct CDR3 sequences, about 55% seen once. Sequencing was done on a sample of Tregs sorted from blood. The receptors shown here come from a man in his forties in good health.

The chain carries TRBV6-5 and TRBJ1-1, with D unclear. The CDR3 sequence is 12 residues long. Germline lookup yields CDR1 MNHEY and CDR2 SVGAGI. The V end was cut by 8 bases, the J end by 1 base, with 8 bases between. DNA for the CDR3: TGTGCCAGCGGTACGGGGAACACTGAAGCTTTCTTT. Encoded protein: CASGTGNTEAFF.

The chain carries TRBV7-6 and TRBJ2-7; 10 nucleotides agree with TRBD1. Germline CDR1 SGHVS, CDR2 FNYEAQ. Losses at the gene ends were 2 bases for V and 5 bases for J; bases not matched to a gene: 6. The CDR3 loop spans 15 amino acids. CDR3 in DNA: TGTGCCAGCAGCTTATCGGGACAGGGGTTTGACGAGCAGTACTTC. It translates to CASSLSGQGFDEQYF.

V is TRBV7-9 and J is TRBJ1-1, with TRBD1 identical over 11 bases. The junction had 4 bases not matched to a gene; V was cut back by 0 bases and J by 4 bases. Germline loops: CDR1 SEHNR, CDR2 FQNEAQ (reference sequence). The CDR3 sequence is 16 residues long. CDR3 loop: CASSLAPGTGGTEAFF. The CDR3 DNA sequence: TGTGCCAGCAGCTTAGCACCAGGGACAGGGGGCACTGAAGCTTTCTTT.

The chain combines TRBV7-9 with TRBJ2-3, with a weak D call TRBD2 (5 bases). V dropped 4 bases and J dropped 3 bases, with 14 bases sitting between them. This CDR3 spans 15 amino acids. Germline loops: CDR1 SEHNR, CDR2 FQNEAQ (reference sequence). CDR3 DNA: TGTGCCAGCAGCTCCTCGATTGGAGGAACAGATACGCAGTATTTT. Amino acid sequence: CASSSSIGGTDTQYF.

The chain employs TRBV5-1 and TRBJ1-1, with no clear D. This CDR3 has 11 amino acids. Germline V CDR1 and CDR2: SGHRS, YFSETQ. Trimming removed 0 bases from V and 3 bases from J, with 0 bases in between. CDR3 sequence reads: CASSLDTEAFF. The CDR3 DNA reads TGCGCCAGCAGCTTGGACACTGAAGCTTTCTTT.

This chain's CDR3 is CASSSTGSTEAFF. The CDR3 DNA follows: TGTGCCAGTAGTTCGACAGGGTCCACTGAAGCTTTCTTT. This chain connects TRBV19 to TRBJ1-1; 7 nucleotides agree with TRBD1. V lost 5 bases, J lost 4 bases, and 4 bases stayed unmatched. The CDR3 runs to 13 residues. Germline V gene sequence: CDR1 LNHDA, CDR2 SQIVND (reference sequence).

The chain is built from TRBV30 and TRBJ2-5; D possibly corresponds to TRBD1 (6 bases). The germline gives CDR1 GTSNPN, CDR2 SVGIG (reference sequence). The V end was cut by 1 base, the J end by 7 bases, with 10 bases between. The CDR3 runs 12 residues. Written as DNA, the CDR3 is TGTGCCTGGAGTGCTTCAGGGGCGACCCAGTACTTC. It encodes CAWSASGATQYF. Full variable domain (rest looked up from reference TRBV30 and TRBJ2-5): SQTIHQWPATLVQPVGSPLSLECTVEGTSNPNLYWYRQAAGRGLQLLFYSVGIGQISSEVPQNLSASRPQDRQFILSSKKLLLSDSGFYLCAWSASGATQYFGPGTRLLVL.

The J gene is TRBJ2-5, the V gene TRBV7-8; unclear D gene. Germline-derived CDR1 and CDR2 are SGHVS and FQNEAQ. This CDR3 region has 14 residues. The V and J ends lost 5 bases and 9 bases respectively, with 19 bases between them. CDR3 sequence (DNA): TGTGCCAGCAGCCCGGGCCGTTTCCAAGTGGCCCAGTACTTC. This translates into CASSPGRFQVAQYF.

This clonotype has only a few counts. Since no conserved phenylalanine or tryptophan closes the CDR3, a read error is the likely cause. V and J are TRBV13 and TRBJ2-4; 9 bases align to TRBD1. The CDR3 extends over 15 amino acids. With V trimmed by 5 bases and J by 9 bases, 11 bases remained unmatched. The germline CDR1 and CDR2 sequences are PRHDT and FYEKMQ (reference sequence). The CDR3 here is CASSGGRTGESIQYL. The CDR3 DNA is TGTGCCAGCAGCGGAGGCAGGACAGGGGAGTCCATTCAGTACCTC.

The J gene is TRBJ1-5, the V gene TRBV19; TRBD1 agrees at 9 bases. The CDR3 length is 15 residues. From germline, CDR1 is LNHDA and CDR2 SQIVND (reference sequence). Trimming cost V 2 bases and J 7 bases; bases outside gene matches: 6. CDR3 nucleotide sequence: TGTGCCAGTAGTATAACTGGGACAGGGAGCCAGCCCCAGCATTTT. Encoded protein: CASSITGTGSQPQHF.

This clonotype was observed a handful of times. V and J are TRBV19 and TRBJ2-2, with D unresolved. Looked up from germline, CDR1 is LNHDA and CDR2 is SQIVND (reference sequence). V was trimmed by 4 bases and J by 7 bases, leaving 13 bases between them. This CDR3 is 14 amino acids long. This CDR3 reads CASSTQISSGELFF. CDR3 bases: TGTGCCAGTAGTACCCAGATCTCAAGCGGGGAGCTGTTTTTT.

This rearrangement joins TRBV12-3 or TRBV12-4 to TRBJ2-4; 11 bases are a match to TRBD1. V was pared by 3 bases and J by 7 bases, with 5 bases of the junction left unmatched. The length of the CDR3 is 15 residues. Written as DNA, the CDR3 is TGTGCCAGCAGTTTCACAGGACAGGGGGCGAACATTCAGTACTTC. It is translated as CASSFTGQGANIQYF.

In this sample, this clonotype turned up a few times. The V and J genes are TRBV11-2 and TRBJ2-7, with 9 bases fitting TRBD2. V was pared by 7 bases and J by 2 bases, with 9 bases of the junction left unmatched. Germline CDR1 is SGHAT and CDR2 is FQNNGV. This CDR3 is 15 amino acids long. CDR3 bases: TGTGCCAGCAACATAATAGCGGGAGAGGCCTACGAGCAGTACTTC. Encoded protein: CASNIIAGEAYEQYF. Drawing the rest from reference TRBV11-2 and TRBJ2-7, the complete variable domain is EAGVAQSPRYKIIEKRQSVAFWCNPISGHATLYWYQQILGQGPKLLIQFQNNGVVDDSQLPKDRFSAERLKGVDSTLKIQPAKLEDSAVYLCASNIIAGEAYEQYFGPGTRLTVT.

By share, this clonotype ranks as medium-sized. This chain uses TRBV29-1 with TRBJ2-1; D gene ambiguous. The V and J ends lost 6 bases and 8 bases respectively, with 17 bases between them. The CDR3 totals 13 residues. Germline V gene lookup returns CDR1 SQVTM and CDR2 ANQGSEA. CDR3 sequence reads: CSVSQAAKYEQFF. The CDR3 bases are TGCAGCGTCTCCCAGGCCGCAAAATATGAGCAGTTCTTC.

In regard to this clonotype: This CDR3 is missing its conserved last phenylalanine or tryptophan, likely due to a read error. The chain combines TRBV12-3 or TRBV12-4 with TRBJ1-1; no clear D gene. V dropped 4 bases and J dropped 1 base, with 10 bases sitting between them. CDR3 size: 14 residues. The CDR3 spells CASSSRVENTEAFL. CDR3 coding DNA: TGTGCCAGCAGTTCAAGGGTGGAGAACACTGAAGCTTTCCTT.

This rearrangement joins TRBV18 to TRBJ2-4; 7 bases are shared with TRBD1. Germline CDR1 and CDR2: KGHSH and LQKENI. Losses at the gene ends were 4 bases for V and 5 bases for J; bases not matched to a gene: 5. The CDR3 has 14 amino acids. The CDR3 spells CASSLTGRENIQYF. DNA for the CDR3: TGTGCCAGCTCACTGACAGGGAGAGAAAACATTCAGTACTTC. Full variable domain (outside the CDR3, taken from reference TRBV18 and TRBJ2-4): NAGVMQNPRHLVRRRGQEARLRCSPMKGHSHVYWYRQLPEEGLKFMVYLQKENIIDESGMPKERFSAEFPKEGPSILRIQQVVRGDSAAYFCASSLTGRENIQYFGAGTRLSVL.

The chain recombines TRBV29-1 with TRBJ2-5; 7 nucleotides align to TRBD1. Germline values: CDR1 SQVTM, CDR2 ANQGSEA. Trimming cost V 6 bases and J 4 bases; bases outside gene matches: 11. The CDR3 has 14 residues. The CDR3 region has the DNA TGCAGCGTAAGACAGGGACGTACGGGAGAGACCCAGTACTTC. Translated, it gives CSVRQGRTGETQYF.

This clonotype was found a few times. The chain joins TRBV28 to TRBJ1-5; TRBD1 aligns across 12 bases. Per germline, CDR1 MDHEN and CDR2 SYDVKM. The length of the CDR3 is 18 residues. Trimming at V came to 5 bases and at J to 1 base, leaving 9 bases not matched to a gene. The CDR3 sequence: CASSPWDRGRRSNQPQHF. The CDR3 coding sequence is TGTGCCAGCAGTCCCTGGGACAGGGGGCGGAGAAGCAATCAGCCCCAGCATTTT.

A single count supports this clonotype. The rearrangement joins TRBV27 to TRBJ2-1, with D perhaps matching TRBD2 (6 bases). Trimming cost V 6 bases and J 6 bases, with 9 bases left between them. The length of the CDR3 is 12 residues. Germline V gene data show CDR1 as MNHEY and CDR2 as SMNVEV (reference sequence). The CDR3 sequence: CASRGTSNEQFF. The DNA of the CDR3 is TGTGCCAGCAGGGGGACTTCCAATGAGCAGTTCTTC.